Included here is one T cell receptor (beta chain) sequence, with context. The target antigen is unknown. Deletions cut 6 bases from V and 4 bases from J, with 15 bases between. The CDR3 consists of 14 residues. Looked up from germline, CDR1 is LGHNT and CDR2 is FRNRAP. This sample is part of a study of blood T cells in healthy people across ages. Study-level information: Template switching caught about one barcoded beta molecule for each two T cells. Study-level results: One million T cells yielded diversity estimates that were considered underestimates. Roughly linear declines in TCR beta diversity per million T cells occurred with age.

For the second PCR, which ran for 7 to 11 cycles, a sample-barcoded 5' primer and a J-beta primer mix were used. The template-switch adaptor was a 5' adaptor with 12 random nucleotides. It tagged each cDNA molecule. One entry per CDR3 protein, called by TCRdb with MiXCR from the 5' RACE reads. The sample lists about 1,800,000 distinct CDR3 sequences; over 25% were seen once. The sequenced sample consisted of blood. The TCR comes from a woman between 25 and 40 years old in good health. V is TRBV12-5 and J is TRBJ1-2, with D hard to call. CDR3 bases: TGTGCTAGTGGCCTTGAGGCCGCGGGCTATGGCTACACCTTC. It codes for CASGLEAAGYGYTF.